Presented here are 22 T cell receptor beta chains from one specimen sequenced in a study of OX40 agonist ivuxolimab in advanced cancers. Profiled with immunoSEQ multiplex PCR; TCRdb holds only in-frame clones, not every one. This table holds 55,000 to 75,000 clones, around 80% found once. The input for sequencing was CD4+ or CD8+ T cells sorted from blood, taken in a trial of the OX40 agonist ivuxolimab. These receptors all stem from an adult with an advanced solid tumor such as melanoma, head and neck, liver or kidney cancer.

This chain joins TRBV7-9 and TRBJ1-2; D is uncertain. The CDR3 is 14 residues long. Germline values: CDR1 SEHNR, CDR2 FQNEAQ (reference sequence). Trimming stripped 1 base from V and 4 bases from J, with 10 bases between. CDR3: CASSLGPEIYGYTF. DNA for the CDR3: TGTGCCAGCAGCTTAGGCCCAGAGATCTATGGCTACACCTTC. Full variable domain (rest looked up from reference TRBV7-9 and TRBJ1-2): DTGVSQNPRHKITKRGQNVTFRCDPISEHNRLYWYRQTLGQGPEFLTYFQNEAQLEKSRLLSDRFSAERPKGSFSTLEIQRTEQGDSAMYLCASSLGPEIYGYTFGSGTRLTVV.

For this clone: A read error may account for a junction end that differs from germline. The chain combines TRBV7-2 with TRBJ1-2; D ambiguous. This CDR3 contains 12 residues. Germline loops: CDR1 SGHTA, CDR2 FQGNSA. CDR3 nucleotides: TGTGCCAGCAGCTGGCGGGCCGGGATAATGGGATTC. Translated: CASSWRAGIMGF.

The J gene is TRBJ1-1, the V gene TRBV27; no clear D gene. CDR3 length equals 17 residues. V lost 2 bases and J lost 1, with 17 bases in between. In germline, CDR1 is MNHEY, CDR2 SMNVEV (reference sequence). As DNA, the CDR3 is TGTGCCAGCAGTTTAGTTCCTGTAGCCTCCTCGAACACTGAAGCTTTCTTT. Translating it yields CASSLVPVASSNTEAFF.

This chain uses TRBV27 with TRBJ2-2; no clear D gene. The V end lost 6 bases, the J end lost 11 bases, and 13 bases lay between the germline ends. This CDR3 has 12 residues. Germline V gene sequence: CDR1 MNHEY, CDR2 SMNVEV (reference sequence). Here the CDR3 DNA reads TGTGCCAGCAGCGAAGGGCTTAGAGAGCTGTTTTTT. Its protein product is CASSEGLRELFF.

CDR3 amino acids: CASSVNTGGVDSNQPQHF. In nucleotides, the CDR3 is TGTGCCAGCAGTGTTAACACAGGGGGCGTTGATAGCAATCAGCCCCAGCATTTT. The rearrangement links TRBV2 to TRBJ1-5; TRBD1 matches 9 bases. The CDR3 spans 18 residues. In germline, CDR1 is SNHLY, CDR2 FYNNEI. Trimming took 4 bases from V and 0 from J; bases not matched to a gene: 10.

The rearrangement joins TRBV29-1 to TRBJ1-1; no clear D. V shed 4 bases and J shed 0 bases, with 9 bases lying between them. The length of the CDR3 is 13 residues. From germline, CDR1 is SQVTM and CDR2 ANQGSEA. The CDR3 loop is CSVVGFMNTEAFF. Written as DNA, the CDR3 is TGCAGCGTTGTGGGATTTATGAACACTGAAGCTTTCTTT.

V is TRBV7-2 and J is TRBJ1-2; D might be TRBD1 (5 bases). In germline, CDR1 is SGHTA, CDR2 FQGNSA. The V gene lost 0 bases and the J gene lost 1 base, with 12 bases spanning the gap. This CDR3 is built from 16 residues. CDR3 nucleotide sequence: TGTGCCAGCAGCTTAGCGGGGGGAGGGGTTAACTATGGCTACACCTTC. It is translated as CASSLAGGGVNYGYTF.

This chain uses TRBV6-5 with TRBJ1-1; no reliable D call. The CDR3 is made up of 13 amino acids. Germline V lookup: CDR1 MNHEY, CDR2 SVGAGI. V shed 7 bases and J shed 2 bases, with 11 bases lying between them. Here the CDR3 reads CASTKMINTEAFF. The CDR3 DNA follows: TGTGCCAGCACCAAGATGATTAACACTGAAGCTTTCTTT.

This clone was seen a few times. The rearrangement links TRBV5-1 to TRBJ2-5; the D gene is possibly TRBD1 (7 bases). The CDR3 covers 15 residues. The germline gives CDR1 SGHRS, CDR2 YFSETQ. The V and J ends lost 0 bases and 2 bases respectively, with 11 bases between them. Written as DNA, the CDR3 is TGCGCCAGCAGCTTGGCAGGGGGGTATCAAGAGACCCAGTACTTC. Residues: CASSLAGGYQETQYF.

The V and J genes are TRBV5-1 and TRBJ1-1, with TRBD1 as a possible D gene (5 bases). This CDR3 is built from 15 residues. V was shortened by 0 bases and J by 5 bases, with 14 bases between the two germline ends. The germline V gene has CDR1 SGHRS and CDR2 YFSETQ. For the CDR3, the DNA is TGCGCCAGCAGCTTGGGGGACTCGGTTTTGACTGAAGCTTTCTTT. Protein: CASSLGDSVLTEAFF. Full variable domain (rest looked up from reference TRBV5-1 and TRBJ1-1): KAGVTQTPRYLIKTRGQQVTLSCSPISGHRSVSWYQQTPGQGLQFLFEYFSETQRNKGNFPGRFSGRQFSNSRSEMNVSTLELGDSALYLCASSLGDSVLTEAFFGQGTRLTVV.

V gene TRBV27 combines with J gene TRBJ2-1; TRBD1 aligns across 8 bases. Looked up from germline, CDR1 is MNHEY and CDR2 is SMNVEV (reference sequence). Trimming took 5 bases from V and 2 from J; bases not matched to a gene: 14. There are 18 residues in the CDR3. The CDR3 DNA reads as TGTGCCAGCAGTACTCTAAACAGGGGGTTAGTCCCCTACAATGAGCAGTTCTTC. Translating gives CASSTLNRGLVPYNEQFF.

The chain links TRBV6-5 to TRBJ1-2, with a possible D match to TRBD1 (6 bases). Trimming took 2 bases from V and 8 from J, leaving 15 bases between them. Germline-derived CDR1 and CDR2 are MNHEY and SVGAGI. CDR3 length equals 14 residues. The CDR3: CASSYSATQGGYTF. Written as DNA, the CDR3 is TGTGCCAGCAGTTACAGTGCCACTCAGGGGGGCTACACCTTC.

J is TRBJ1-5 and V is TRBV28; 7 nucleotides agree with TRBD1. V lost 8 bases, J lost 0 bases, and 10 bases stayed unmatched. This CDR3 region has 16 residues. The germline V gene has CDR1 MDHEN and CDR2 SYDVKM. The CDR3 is CASGTASPYSNQPQHF. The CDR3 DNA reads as TGTGCCAGCGGGACAGCCAGTCCTTATAGCAATCAGCCCCAGCATTTT. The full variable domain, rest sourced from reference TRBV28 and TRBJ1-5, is DVKVTQSSRYLVKRTGEKVFLECVQDMDHENMFWYRQDPGLGLRLIYFSYDVKMKEKGDIPEGYSVSREKKERFSLILESASTNQTSMYLCASGTASPYSNQPQHFGDGTRLSIL.

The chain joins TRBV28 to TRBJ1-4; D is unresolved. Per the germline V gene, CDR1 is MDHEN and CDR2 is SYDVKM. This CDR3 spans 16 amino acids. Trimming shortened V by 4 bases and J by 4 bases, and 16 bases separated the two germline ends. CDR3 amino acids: CASSSPPAGLNEKLFF. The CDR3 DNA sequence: TGTGCCAGCAGTTCCCCCCCGGCAGGCCTTAATGAAAAACTGTTTTTT.

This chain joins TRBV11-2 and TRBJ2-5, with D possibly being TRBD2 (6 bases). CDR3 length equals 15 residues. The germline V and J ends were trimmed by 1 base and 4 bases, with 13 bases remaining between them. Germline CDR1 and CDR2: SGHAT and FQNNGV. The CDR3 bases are TGTGCCAGCAGCTTAGTGTTCGGGGGTCCAGAGACCCAGTACTTC. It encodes CASSLVFGGPETQYF. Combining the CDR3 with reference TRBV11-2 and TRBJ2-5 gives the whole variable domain EAGVAQSPRYKIIEKRQSVAFWCNPISGHATLYWYQQILGQGPKLLIQFQNNGVVDDSQLPKDRFSAERLKGVDSTLKIQPAKLEDSAVYLCASSLVFGGPETQYFGPGTRLLVL.

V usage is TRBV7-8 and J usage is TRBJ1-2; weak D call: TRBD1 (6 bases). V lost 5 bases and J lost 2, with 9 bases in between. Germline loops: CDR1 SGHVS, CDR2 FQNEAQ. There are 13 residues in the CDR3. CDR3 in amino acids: CASSPDSNYGYTF. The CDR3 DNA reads TGTGCCAGCAGCCCGGACAGCAACTATGGCTACACCTTC.

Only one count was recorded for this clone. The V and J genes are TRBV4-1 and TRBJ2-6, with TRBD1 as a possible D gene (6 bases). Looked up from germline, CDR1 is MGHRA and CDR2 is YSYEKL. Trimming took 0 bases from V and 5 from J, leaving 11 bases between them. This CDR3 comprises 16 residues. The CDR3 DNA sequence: TGCGCCAGCAGCCAAGATGAGGGGGTCTGGGCCAACGTCCTGACTTTC. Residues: CASSQDEGVWANVLTF.

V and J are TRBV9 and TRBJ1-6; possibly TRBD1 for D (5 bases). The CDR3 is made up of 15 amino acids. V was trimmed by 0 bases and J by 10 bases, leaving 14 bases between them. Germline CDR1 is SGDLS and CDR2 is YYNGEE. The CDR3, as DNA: TGTGCCAGCAGCGTAGAGGGCAGGAGGGGATCACCCCTCCACTTT. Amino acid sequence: CASSVEGRRGSPLHF.

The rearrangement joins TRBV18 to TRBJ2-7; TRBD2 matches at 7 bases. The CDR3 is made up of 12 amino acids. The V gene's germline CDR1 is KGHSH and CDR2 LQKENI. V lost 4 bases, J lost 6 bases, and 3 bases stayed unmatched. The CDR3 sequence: CASSLGGGEQYF. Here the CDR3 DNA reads TGTGCCAGCTCACTTGGGGGGGGCGAGCAGTACTTC.

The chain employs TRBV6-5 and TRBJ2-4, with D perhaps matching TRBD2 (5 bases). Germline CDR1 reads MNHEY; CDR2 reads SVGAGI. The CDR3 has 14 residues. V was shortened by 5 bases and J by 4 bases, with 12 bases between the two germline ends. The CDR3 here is CASSNHGEKNIQYF. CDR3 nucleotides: TGTGCCAGCAGTAACCATGGGGAGAAAAACATTCAGTACTTC.

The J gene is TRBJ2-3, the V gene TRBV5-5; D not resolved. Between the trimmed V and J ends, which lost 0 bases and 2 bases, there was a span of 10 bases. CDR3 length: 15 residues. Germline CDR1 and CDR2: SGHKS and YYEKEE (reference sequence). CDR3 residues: CASSLAPGNTDTQYF. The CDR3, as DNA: TGTGCCAGCAGCTTGGCCCCAGGAAACACAGATACGCAGTATTTT.

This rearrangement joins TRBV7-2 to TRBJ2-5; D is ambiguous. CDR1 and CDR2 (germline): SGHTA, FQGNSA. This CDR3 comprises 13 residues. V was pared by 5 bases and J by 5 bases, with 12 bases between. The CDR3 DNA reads TGTGCCAGCAGCCGCTTAGTTGGGGAGACCCAGTACTTC. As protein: CASSRLVGETQYF.